This TCR beta chain was recorded in a study of T cells in Graves' hyperthyroidism and ophthalmopathy. RNA transcripts gave rise to amplified TCR beta CDR3 regions. HTBI primers drove first-round RT-PCR of the TCR CDR3. TCRdb re-analysed the multiplex PCR reads in MiXCR, keeping a single row per CDR3 protein. The sample holds nearly 600,000 distinct CDR3 sequences, about 15% seen once. Findings and limits, study-wide: Model-based prediction identified ophthalmopathy a median about 6 months prior to its onset. A model of 13 V-J features distinguished ophthalmopathy from stable hyperthyroidism.

The blood was taken when hyperthyroidism was first diagnosed, before any ophthalmopathy symptoms showed up. Source material for PBMCs was over 8 ml fresh peripheral blood. The sample holds a few counts of this clonotype. Antigen: not known. Trimming removed 4 bases from V and 0 bases from J, with 10 bases in between. Per germline, CDR1 MNHEY and CDR2 SMNVEV (reference sequence). This CDR3 region has 15 residues. V gene TRBV27 combines with J gene TRBJ2-1, with D uncertain. This receptor was taken from a woman in her 30s with Graves' hyperthyroidism that later progressed to Graves' ophthalmopathy. The sample was blood. The CDR3 reads CASSSYSSSYNEQFF. The DNA for the CDR3 is TGTGCCAGCAGTTCCTACTCGAGCTCCTACAATGAGCAGTTCTTC.